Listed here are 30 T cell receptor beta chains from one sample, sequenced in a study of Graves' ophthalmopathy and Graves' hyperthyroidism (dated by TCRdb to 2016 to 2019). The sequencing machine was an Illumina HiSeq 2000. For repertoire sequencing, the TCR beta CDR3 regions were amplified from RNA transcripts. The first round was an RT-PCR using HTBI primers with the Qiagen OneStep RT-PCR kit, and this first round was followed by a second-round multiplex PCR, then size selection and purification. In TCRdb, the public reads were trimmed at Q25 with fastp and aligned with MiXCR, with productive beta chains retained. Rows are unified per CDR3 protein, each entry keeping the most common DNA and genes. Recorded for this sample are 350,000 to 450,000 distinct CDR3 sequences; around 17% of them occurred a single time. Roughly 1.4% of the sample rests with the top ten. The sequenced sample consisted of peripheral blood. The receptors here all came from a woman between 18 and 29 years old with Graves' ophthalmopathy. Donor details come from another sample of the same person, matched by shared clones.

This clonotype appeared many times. The CDR3: CASSLTSLNTGELFF. The DNA for the CDR3 is TGTGCCAGCAGCTTAACTTCCTTGAACACCGGGGAGCTGTTTTTT. This chain uses TRBV7-3 with TRBJ2-2; D ambiguous. The germline CDR1 and CDR2 sequences are SGHTA and FQGTGA. The CDR3 runs 15 residues. Trimming stripped 0 bases from V and 1 base from J, with 6 bases between.

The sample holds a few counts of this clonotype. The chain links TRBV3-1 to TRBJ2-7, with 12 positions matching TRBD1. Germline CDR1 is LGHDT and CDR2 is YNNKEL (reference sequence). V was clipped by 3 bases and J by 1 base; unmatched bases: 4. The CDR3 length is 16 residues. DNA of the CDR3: TGTGCCAGCAGCCAGATGGGACAGGGGGCATCCTACGAGCAGTACTTC. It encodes CASSQMGQGASYEQYF.

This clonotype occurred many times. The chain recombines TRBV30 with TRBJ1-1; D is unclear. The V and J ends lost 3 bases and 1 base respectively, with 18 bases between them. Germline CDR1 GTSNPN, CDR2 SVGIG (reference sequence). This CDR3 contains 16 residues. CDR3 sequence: CAWSRSDPGGNTEAFF. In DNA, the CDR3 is TGTGCCTGGAGCCGCTCGGACCCCGGTGGGAACACTGAAGCTTTCTTT.

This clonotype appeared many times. The CDR3 DNA reads TGTGCCAGCAGTGAAAGGAAAGGGTTTGACAGGGGCTACGAGCAGTACTTC. Protein product: CASSERKGFDRGYEQYF. J is TRBJ2-7 and V is TRBV6-1; 8 bases are a match to TRBD1. The CDR3 sequence is 17 residues long. V shed 2 bases, J shed 3 bases, and the junction held 12 bases outside the gene matches. Germline lookup yields CDR1 MNHNS and CDR2 SASEGT.

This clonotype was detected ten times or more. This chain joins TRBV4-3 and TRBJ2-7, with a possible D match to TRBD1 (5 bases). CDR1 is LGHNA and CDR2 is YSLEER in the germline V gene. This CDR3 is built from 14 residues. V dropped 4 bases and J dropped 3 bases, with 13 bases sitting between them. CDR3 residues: CASSLDRGHYEQYF. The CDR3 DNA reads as TGCGCCAGCAGCCTCGACCGAGGACACTACGAGCAGTACTTC.

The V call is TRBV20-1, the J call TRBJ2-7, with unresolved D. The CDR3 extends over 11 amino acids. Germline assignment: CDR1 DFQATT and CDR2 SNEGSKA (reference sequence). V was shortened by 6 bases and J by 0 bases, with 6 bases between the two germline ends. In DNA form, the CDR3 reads TGCAGTGCCGGGCACTCCTACGAGCAGTACTTC. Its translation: CSAGHSYEQYF.

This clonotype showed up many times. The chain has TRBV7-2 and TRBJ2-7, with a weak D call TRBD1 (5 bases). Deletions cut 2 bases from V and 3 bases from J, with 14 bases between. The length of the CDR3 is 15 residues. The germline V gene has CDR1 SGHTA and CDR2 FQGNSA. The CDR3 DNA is TGTGCCAGCAGCTTACCACGGACAATTAGCTACGAGCAGTACTTC. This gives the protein CASSLPRTISYEQYF.

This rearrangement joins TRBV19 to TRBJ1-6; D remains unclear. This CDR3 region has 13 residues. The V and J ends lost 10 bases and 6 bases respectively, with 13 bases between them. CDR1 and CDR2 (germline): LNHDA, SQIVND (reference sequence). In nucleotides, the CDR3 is TGTGCCACCGCGGACCTAACTAATTCACCCCTCCACTTT. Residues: CATADLTNSPLHF.

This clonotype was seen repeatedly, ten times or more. The CDR3 DNA follows: TGTGCCAGCATGGGAGGGGGCACGATGAACACTGAAGCTTTCTTT. Amino acids: CASMGGGTMNTEAFF. The chain joins TRBV6-5 to TRBJ1-1; 7 nucleotides line up with TRBD1. The CDR3 is 15 residues long. Per the germline V gene, CDR1 is MNHEY and CDR2 is SVGAGI. The junction had 8 bases not matched to a gene; V was cut back by 7 bases and J by 0 bases.

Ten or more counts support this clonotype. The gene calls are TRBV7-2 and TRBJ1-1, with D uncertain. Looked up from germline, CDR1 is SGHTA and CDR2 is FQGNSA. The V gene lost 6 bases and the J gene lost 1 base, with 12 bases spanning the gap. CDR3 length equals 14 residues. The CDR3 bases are TGTGCCAGCAGTTTGGTGGGAGGGAACACTGAAGCTTTCTTT. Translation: CASSLVGGNTEAFF.

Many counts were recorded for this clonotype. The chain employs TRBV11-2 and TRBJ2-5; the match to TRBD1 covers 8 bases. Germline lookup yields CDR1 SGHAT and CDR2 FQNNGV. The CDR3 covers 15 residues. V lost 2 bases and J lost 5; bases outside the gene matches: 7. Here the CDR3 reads CASSLLGQGSETQYF. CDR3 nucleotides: TGTGCCAGCAGCTTACTCGGACAGGGAAGCGAGACCCAGTACTTC.

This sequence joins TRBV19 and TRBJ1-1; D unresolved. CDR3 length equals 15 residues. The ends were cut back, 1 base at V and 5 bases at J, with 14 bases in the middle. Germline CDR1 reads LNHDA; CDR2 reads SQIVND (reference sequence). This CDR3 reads CASSIGGNLRTEAFF. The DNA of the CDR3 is TGTGCCAGTAGTATAGGTGGGAACCTAAGGACTGAAGCTTTCTTT. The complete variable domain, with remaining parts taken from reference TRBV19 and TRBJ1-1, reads DGGITQSPKYLFRKEGQNVTLSCEQNLNHDAMYWYRQDPGQGLRLIYYSQIVNDFQKGDIAEGYSVSREKKESFPLTVTSAQKNPTAFYLCASSIGGNLRTEAFFGQGTRLTVV.

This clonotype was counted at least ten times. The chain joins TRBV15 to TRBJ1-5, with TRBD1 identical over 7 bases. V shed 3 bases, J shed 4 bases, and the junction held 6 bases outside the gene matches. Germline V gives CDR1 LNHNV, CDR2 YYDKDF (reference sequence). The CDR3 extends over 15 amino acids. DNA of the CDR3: TGTGCCACCAGCAGGCCGGGACAGAAGAATCAGCCCCAGCATTTT. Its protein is CATSRPGQKNQPQHF.

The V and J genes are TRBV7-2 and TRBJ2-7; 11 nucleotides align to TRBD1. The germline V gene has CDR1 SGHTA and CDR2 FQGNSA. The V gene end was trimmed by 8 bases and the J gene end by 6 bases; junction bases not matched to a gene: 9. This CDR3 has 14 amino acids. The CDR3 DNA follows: TGTGCCAGCGGCTCAGGACAGGGGGCAAGCGAGCAGTACTTC. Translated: CASGSGQGASEQYF. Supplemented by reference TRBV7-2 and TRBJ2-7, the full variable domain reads GAGVSQSPSNKVTEKGKDVELRCDPISGHTALYWYRQSLGQGLEFLIYFQGNSAPDKSGLPSDRFSAERTGGSVSTLTIQRTQQEDSAVYLCASGSGQGASEQYFGPGTRLTVT.

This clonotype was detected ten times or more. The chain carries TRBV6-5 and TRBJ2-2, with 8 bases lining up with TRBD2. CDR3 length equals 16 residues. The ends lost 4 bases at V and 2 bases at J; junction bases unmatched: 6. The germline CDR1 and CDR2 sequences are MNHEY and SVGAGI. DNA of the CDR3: TGTGCCAGCAGTTTCTGGCGGGGGGCCAACACCGGGGAGCTGTTTTTT. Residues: CASSFWRGANTGELFF.

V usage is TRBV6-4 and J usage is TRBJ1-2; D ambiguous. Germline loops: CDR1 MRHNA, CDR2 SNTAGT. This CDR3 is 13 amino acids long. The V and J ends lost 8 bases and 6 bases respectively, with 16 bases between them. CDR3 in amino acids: CASPLSQGNGYTF. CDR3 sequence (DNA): TGTGCCAGCCCGCTTTCACAAGGGAATGGCTACACCTTC.

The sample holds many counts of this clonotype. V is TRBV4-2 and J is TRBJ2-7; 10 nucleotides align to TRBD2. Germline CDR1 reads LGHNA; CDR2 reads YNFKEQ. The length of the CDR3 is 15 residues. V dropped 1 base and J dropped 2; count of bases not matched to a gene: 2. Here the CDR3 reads CASSQGTSGAYEQYF. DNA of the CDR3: TGTGCCAGCAGCCAAGGGACTAGCGGAGCCTACGAGCAGTACTTC.

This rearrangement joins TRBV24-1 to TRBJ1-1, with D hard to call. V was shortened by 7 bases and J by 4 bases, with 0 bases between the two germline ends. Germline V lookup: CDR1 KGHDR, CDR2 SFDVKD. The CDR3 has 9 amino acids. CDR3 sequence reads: CATSTEAFF. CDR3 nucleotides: TGTGCCACCAGCACTGAAGCTTTCTTT.

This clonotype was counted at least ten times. CDR3 loop: CATGDGGALDYGYTF. In DNA form, the CDR3 reads TGTGCCACGGGAGACGGGGGGGCCCTAGACTATGGCTACACCTTC. V gene TRBV7-2 combines with J gene TRBJ1-2; possibly TRBD1 for D (6 bases). Germline V gene lookup returns CDR1 SGHTA and CDR2 FQGNSA. The CDR3 is 15 residues long. V was trimmed by 10 bases and J by 3 bases, leaving 21 bases between them.

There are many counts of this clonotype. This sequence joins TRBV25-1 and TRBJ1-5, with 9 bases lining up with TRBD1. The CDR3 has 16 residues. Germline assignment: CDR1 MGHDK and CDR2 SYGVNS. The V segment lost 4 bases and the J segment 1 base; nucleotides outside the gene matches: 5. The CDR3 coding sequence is TGTGCCAGCAGTGTAAACAGGGGGCTAAGCAATCAGCCCCAGCATTTT. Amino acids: CASSVNRGLSNQPQHF.

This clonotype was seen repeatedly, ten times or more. CDR3 bases: TGTGCCAGCAGCTTCGGGACAGGGGGCTCCTACGAGCAGTACTTC. Protein product: CASSFGTGGSYEQYF. The chain combines TRBV11-1 with TRBJ2-7; 11 bases map to TRBD1. Germline CDR1 and CDR2: SGHAT and FQDESV (reference sequence). The CDR3 runs 15 residues. J gave up 0 bases and V 3 bases, and 1 base lay outside the gene matches.

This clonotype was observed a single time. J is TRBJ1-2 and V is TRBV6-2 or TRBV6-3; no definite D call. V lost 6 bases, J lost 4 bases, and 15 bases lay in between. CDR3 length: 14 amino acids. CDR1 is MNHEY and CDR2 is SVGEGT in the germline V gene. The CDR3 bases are TGTGCCAGCAGAGCAGCTTCCGGAATCTATGGCTACACCTTC. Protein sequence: CASRAASGIYGYTF.

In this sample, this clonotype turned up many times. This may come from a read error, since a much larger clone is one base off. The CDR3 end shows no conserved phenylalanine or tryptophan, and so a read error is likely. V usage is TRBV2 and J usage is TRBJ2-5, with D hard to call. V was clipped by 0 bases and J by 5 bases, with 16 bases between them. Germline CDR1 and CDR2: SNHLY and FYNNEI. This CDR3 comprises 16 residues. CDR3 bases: TGTGCCAGCAGTGAAGCTAGGGCAGGACCCAGGGAGACCCAGTACTCC. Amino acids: CASSEARAGPRETQYS.

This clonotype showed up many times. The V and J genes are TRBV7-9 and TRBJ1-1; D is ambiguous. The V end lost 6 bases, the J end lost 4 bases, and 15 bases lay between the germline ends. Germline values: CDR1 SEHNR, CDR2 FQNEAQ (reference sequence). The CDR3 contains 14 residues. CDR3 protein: CASRFVMGSTEAFF. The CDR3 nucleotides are TGTGCCAGCAGATTTGTGATGGGGAGCACTGAAGCTTTCTTT.

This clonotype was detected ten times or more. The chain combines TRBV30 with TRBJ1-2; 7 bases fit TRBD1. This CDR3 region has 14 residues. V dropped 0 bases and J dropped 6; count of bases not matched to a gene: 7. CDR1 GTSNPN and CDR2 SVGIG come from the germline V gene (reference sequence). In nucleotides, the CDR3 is TGTGCCTGGAGTGTACACCGACAGGGCCATGGCTACACCTTC. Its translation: CAWSVHRQGHGYTF.

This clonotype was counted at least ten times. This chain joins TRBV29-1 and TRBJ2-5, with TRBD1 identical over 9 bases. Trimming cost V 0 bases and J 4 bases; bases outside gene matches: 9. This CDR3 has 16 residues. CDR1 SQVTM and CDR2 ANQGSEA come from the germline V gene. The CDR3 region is CSVEDLRDRAVETQYF. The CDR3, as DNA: TGCAGCGTTGAAGATCTACGGGACAGGGCGGTAGAGACCCAGTACTTC.

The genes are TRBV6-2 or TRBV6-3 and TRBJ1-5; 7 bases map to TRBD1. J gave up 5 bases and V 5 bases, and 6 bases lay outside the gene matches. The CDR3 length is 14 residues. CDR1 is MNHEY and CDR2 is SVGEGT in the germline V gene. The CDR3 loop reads CASSTTGVDQPQHF. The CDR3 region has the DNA TGTGCCAGCAGTACTACAGGGGTGGATCAGCCCCAGCATTTT.

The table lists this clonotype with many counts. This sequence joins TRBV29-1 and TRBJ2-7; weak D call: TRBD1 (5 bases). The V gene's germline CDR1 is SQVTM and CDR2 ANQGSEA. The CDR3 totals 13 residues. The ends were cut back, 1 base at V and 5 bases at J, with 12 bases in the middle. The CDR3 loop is CSVEGGTRDEQYF. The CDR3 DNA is TGCAGCGTTGAAGGGGGCACCCGGGACGAGCAGTACTTC.

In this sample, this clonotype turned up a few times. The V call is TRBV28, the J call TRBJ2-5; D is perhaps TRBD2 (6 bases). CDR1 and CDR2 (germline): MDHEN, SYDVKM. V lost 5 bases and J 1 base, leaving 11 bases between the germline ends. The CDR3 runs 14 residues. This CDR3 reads CASSVTGVQETQYF. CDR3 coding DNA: TGTGCCAGCAGTGTGACGGGAGTCCAAGAGACCCAGTACTTC.

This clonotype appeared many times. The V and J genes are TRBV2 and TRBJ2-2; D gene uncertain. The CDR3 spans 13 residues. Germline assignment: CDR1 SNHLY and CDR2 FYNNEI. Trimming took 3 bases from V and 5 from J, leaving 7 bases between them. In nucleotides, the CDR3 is TGTGCCAGCAGTGAGGTGGGAACCGGGGAGCTGTTTTTT. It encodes CASSEVGTGELFF.